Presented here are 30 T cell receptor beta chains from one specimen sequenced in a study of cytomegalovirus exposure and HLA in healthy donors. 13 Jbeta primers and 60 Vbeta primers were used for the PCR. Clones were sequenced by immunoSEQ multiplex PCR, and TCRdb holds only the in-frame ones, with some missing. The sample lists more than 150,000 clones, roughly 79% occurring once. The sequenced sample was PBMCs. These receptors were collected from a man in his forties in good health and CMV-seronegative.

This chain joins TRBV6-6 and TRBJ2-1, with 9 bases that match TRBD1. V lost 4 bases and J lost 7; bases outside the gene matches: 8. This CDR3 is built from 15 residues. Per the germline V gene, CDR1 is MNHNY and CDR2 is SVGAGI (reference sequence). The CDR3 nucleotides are TGTGCCAGCAGTTCCGGGACAGGGTGGAATAATGAGCAGTTCTTC. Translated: CASSSGTGWNNEQFF.

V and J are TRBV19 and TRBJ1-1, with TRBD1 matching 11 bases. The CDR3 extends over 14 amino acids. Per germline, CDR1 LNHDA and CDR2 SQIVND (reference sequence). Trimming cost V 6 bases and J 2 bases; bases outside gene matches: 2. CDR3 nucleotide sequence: TGTGCCAGTAGCTGGACAGGGGGCAACACTGAAGCTTTCTTT. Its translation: CASSWTGGNTEAFF.

The CDR3 nucleotides are TGTGCCAGCAGCCAAGAGACGACGGAAGCACTTAGCGCCTACGAGCAGTACTTC. Protein sequence: CASSQETTEALSAYEQYF. This sequence joins TRBV4-2 and TRBJ2-7; weak D call: TRBD2 (5 bases). Deletions cut 0 bases from V and 2 bases from J, with 20 bases between. There are 18 residues in the CDR3. CDR1 LGHNA and CDR2 YNFKEQ come from the germline V gene.

The CDR3 reads CASSSDRDNLYEQYV. CDR3 nucleotide sequence: TGTGCCAGCAGTTCCGATCGGGACAACCTGTACGAGCAGTACGTC. The rearrangement joins TRBV6-5 to TRBJ2-7, with TRBD1 as a possible D gene (6 bases). The CDR3 covers 15 residues. Trimming left V 4 bases short and J 4 bases short, with 17 bases between. Germline V gene lookup returns CDR1 MNHEY and CDR2 SVGAGI.

As DNA, the CDR3 is TGTGCCGTGGAAGGGGGCCCCCTAGCCAAAAACATTCAGTACTTC. Protein product: CAVEGGPLAKNIQYF. This chain links TRBV7-8 with TRBJ2-4; TRBD1 matches at 7 bases. CDR1 is SGHVS and CDR2 is FQNEAQ in the germline V gene. CDR3 length: 15 residues. V was clipped by 11 bases and J by 0 bases; unmatched bases: 10.

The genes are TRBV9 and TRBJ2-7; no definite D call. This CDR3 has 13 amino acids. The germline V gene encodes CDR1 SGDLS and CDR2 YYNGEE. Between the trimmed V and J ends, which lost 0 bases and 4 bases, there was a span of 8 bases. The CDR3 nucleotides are TGTGCCAGCAGCGTAGCTGACTGGTACGAGCAGTACTTC. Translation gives CASSVADWYEQYF.

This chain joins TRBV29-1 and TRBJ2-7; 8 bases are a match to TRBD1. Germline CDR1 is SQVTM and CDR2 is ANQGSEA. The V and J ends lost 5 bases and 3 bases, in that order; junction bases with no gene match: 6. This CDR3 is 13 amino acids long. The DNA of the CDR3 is TGCAGCGTTACGGACAGGGCGAACTACGAGCAGTACTTC. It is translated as CSVTDRANYEQYF.

In nucleotides, the CDR3 is TGCGCCAGCAGTGAGTCGGCCTACACTGAAGCTTTCTTT. Translating it yields CASSESAYTEAFF. The chain carries TRBV10-1 and TRBJ1-1; D is undetermined. Trimming stripped 0 bases from V and 3 bases from J, with 5 bases between. The CDR3 is 13 amino acids. Per germline, CDR1 WNHNN and CDR2 SYGVQD (reference sequence).

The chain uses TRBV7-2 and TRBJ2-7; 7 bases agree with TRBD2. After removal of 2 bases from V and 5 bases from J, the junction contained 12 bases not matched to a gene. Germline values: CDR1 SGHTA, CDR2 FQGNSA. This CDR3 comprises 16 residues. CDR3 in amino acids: CASSLLGTTSRNEQYF. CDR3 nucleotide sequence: TGTGCCAGCAGCTTACTCGGGACTACCAGTCGGAACGAGCAGTACTTC.

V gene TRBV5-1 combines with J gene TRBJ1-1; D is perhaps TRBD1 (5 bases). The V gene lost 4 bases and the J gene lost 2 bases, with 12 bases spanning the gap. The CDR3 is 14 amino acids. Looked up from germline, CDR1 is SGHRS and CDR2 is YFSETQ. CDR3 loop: CASSPSGPNTEAFF. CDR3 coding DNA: TGCGCCAGCAGCCCCTCAGGGCCTAACACTGAAGCTTTCTTT.

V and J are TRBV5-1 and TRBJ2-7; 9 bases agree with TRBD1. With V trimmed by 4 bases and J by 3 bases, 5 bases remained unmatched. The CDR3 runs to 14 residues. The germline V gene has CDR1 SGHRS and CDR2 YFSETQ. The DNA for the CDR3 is TGCGCCAGCAGCCCAGGGGACAGGGACTACGAGCAGTACTTC. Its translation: CASSPGDRDYEQYF.

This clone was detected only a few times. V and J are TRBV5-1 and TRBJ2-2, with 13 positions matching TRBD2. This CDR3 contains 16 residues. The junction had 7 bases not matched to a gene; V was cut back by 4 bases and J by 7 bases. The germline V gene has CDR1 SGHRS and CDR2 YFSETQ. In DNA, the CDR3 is TGCGCCAGCAGCAGAGGGACTAGCGGGATTGTCGGGGAGCTGTTTTTT. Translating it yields CASSRGTSGIVGELFF.

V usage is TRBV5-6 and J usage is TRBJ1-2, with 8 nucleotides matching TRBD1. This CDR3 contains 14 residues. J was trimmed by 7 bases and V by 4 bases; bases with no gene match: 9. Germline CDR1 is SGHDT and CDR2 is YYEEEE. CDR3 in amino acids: CASSRTGIFSGYTF. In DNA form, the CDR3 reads TGTGCCAGCAGCCGGACAGGGATCTTTTCTGGCTACACCTTC.

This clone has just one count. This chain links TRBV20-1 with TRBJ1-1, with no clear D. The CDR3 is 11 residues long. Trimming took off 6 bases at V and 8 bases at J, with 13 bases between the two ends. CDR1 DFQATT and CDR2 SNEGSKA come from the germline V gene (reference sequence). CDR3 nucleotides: TGCAGTGCGAAGCCACTGTACGAAGCTTTCTTT. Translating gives CSAKPLYEAFF.

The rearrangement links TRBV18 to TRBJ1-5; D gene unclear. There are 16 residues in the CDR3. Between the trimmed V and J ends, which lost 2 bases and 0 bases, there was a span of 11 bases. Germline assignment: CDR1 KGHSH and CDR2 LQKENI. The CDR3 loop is CASSPREHYSNQPQHF. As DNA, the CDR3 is TGTGCCAGCTCACCAAGGGAGCACTATAGCAATCAGCCCCAGCATTTT.

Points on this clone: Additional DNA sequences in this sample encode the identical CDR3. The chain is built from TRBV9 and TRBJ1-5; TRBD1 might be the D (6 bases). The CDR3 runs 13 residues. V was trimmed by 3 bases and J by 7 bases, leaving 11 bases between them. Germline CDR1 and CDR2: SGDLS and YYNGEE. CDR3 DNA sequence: TGTGCCAGCAGCGCCTCAGGGGCCCAGCCCCAGCATTTT. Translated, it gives CASSASGAQPQHF.

For the CDR3, the DNA is TGTGCCAGCAGCCCGGCGGGAGGGGGCTACAATGAGCAGTTCTTC. Translating gives CASSPAGGGYNEQFF. J is TRBJ2-1 and V is TRBV7-2, with 9 bases lining up with TRBD2. Germline V CDR1 and CDR2: SGHTA, FQGNSA. The CDR3 length is 15 residues. Trimming at V came to 5 bases and at J to 3 bases, leaving 5 bases not matched to a gene.

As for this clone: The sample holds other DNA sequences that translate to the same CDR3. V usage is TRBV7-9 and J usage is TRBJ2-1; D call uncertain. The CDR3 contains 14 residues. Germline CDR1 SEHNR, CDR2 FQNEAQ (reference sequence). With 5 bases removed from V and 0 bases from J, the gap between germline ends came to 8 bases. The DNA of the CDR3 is TGTGCCAGCAGCCGAGACTCCTCCTACAATGAGCAGTTCTTC. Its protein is CASSRDSSYNEQFF. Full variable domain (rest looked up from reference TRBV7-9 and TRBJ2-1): DTGVSQNPRHKITKRGQNVTFRCDPISEHNRLYWYRQTLGQGPEFLTYFQNEAQLEKSRLLSDRFSAERPKGSFSTLEIQRTEQGDSAMYLCASSRDSSYNEQFFGPGTRLTVL.

CDR3 amino acids: CASSLSADSYEQYV. Here the CDR3 DNA reads TGTGCCAGCAGTTTATCGGCCGACTCCTACGAGCAGTACGTC. The chain employs TRBV27 and TRBJ2-7; D unresolved. This CDR3 spans 14 amino acids. Germline V CDR1 and CDR2: MNHEY, SMNVEV (reference sequence). V was cut by 0 bases and J by 0 bases, with 6 bases left in between.

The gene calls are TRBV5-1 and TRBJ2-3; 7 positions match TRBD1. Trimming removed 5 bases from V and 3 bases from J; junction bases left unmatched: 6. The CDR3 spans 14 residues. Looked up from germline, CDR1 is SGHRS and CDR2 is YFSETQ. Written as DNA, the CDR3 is TGCGCCAGCAGAAGACAGGGTGTGACAGATACGCAGTATTTT. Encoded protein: CASRRQGVTDTQYF.

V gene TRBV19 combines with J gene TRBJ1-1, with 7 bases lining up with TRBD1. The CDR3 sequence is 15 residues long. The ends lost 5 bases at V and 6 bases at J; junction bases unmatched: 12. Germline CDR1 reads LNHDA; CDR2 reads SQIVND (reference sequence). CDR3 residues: CASSAYIRGVAEAFF. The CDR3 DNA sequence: TGTGCCAGTAGTGCTTATATCAGGGGGGTCGCTGAAGCTTTCTTT.

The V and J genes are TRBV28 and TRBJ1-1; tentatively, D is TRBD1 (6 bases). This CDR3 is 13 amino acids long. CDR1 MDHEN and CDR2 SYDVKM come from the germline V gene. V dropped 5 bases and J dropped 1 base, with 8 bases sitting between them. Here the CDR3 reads CASSGQPNTEAFF. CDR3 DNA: TGTGCCAGCAGTGGACAGCCGAACACTGAAGCTTTCTTT.

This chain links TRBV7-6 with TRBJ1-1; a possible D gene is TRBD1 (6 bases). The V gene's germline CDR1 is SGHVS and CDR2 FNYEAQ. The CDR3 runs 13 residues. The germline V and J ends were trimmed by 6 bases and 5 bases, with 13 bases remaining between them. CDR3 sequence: CASSPYQGTEAFF. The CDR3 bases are TGTGCCAGCAGTCCATACCAGGGGACTGAAGCTTTCTTT.

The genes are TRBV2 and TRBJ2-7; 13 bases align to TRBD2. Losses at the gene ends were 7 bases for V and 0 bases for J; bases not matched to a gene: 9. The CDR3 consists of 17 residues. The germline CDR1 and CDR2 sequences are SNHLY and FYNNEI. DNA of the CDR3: TGTGCCAGCAACTTGGGACTAGCGGGGCCGGGCTCCTACGAGCAGTACGTC. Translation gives CASNLGLAGPGSYEQYV.

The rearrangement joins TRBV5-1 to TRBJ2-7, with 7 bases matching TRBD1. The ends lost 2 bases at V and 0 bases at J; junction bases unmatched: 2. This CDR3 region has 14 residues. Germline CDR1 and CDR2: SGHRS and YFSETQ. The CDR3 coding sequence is TGCGCCAGCAGCTTTGCAGGGGGCTCCTACGAGCAGTACTTC. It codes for CASSFAGGSYEQYF.

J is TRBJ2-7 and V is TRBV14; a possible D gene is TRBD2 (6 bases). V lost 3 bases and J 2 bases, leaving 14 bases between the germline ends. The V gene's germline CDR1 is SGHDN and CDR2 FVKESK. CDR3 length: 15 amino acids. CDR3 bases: TGTGCCAGCAGCCAGGCTGGAGGGGTTGCCTACGAGCAGTACTTC. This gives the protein CASSQAGGVAYEQYF.

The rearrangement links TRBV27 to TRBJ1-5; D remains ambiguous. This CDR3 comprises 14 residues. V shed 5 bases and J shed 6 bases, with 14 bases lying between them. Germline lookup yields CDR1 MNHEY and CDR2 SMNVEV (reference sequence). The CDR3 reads CASSTRTGSQPQHF. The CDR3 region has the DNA TGTGCCAGCAGTACCCGGACGGGGTCTCAGCCCCAGCATTTT.

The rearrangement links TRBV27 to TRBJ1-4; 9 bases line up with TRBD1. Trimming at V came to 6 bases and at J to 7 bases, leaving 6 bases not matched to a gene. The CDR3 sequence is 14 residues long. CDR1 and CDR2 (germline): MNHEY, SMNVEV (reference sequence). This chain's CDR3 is CASRPGTGREKLFF. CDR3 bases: TGTGCCAGCAGGCCCGGGACAGGGCGTGAAAAACTGTTTTTT.

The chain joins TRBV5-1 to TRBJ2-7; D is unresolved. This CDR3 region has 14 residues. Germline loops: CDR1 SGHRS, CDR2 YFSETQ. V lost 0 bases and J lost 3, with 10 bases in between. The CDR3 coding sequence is TGCGCCAGCAGCTTGGCCCAACAGAACTACGAGCAGTACTTC. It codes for CASSLAQQNYEQYF.

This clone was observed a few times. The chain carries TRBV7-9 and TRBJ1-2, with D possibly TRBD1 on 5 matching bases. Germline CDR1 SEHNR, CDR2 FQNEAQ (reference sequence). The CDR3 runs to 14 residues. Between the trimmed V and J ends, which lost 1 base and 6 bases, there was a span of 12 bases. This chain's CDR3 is CASSLGGEVDGYTF. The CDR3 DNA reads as TGTGCCAGCAGCTTAGGAGGGGAGGTGGATGGCTACACCTTC.